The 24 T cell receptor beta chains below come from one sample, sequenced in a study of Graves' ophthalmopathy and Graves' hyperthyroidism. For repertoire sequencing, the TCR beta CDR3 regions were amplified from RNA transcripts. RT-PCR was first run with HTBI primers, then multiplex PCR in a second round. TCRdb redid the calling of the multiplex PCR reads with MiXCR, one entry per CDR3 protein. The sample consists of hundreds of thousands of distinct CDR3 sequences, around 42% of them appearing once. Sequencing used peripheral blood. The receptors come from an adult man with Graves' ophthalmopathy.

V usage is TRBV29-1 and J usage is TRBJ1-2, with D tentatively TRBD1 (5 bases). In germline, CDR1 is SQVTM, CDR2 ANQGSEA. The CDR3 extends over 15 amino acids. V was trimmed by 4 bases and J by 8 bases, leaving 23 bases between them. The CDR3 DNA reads TGCAGCGTTGTTAAGGACCTTCAACGCGGGGGAGGCTACACCTTC. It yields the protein CSVVKDLQRGGGYTF.

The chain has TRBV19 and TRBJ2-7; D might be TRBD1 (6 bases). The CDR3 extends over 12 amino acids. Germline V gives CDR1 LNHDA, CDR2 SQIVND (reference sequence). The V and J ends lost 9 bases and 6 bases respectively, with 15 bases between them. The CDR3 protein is CASTSGTSEQYF. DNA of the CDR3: TGTGCCAGCACCTCGGGGACAAGCGAGCAGTACTTC. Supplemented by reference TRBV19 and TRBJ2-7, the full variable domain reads DGGITQSPKYLFRKEGQNVTLSCEQNLNHDAMYWYRQDPGQGLRLIYYSQIVNDFQKGDIAEGYSVSREKKESFPLTVTSAQKNPTAFYLCASTSGTSEQYFGPGTRLTVT.

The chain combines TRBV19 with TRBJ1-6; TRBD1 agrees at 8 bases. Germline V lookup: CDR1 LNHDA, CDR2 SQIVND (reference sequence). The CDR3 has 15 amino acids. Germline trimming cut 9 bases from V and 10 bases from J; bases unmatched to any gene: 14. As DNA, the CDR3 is TGTGCCAGCTCGGACAGGGATGGTCTTGGGTCACCCCTCCACTTT. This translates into CASSDRDGLGSPLHF.

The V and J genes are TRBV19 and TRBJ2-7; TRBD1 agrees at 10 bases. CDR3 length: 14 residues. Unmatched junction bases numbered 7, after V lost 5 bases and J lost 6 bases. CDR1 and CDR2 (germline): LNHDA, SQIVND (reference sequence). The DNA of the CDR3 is TGTGCCAGTAGTGATATGGGACAGGGGAGCGAGCAGTACTTC. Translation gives CASSDMGQGSEQYF.

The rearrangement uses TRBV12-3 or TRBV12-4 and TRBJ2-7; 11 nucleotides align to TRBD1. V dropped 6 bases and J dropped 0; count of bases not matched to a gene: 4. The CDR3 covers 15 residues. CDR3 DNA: TGTGCCAGCAGCCCAGGGACAGGGGGCTCCTACGAGCAGTACTTC. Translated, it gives CASSPGTGGSYEQYF.

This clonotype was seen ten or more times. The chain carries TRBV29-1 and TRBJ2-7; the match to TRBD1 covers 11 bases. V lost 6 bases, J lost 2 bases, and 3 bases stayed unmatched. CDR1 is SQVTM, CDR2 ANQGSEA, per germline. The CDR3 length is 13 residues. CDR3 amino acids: CSVGQGEPYEQYF. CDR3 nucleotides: TGCAGCGTGGGACAGGGGGAACCCTACGAGCAGTACTTC.

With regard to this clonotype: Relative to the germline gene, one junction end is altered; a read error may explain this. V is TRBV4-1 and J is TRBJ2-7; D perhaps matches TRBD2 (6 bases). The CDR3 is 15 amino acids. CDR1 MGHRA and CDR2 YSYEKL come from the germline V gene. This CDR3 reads CASSQTTSITYGQYF. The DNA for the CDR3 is TGCGCCAGCAGCCAAACGACTAGTATCACCTACGGGCAGTACTTC.

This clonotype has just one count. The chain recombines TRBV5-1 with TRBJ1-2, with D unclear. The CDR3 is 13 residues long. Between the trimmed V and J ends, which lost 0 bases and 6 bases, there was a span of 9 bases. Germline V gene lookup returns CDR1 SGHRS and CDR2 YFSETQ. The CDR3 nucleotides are TGCGCCAGCAGCTTGGTACCGGAGAATGGCTACACCTTC. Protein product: CASSLVPENGYTF.

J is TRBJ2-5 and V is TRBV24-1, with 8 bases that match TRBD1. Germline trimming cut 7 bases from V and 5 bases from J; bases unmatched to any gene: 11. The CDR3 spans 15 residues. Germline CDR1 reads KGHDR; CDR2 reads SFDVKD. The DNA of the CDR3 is TGTGCCACCAGCATCCTGGACAGGGCGGGGGAGACCCAGTACTTC. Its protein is CATSILDRAGETQYF.

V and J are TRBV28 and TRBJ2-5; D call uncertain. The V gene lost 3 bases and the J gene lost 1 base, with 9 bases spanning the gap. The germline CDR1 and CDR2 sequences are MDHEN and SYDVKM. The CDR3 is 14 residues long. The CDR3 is CASSLYEPQETQYF. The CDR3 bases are TGTGCCAGCAGTTTGTACGAGCCCCAAGAGACCCAGTACTTC.

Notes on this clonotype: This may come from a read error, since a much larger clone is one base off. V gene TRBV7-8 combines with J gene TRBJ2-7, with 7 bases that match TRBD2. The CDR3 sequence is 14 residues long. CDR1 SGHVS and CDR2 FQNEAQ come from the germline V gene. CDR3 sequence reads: CASSGGLYAYERYF. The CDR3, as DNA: TGTGCCAGCAGCGGGGGACTATACGCCTACGAGCGGTACTTC.

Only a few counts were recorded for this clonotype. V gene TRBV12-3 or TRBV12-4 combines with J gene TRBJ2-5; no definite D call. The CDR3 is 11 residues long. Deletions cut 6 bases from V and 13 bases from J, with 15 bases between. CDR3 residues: CASSLGYGSYF. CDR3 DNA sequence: TGTGCCAGCAGCCTCGGCTACGGTTCGTACTTC.

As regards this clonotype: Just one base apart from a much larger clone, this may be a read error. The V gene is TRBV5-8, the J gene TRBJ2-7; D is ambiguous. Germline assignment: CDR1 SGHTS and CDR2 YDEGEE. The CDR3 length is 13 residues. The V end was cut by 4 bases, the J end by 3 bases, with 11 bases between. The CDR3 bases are TGTGCCAGCAGCCTCGCAAAGGACTACGAGCAGTACTTC. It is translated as CASSLAKDYEQYF. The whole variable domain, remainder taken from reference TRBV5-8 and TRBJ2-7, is EAGVTQSPTHLIKTRGQQATLRCSPISGHTSVYWYQQALGLGLQFLLWYDEGEERNRGNFPPRFSGRQFPNYSSELNVNALELEDSALYLCASSLAKDYEQYFGPGTRLTVT.

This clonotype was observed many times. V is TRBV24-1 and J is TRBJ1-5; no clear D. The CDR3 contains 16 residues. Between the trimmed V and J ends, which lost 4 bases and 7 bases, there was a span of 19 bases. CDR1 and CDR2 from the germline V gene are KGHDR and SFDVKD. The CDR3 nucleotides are TGTGCCACCAGTGAACCGGGAAGCGGGTCGGACCAGCCCCAGCATTTT. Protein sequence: CATSEPGSGSDQPQHF.

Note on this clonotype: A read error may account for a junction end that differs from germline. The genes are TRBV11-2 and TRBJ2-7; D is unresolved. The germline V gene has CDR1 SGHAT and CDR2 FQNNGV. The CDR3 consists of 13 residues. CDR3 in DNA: TGTGCCAGCAGCTTAGATCGAACCCGGGTTAGGGACTTC. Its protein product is CASSLDRTRVRDF.

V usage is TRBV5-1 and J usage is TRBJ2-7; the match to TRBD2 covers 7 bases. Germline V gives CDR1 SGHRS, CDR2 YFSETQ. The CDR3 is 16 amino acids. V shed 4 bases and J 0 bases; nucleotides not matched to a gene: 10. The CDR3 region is CASSRWVRENSYEQYF. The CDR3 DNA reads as TGCGCCAGCAGCCGTTGGGTGCGGGAGAACTCCTACGAGCAGTACTTC.

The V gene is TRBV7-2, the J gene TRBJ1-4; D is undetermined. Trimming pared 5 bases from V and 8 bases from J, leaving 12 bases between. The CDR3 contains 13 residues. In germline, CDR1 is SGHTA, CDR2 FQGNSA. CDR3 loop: CASSQRVGEKLFF. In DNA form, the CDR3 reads TGTGCCAGCAGCCAGAGGGTTGGGGAAAAACTGTTTTTT.

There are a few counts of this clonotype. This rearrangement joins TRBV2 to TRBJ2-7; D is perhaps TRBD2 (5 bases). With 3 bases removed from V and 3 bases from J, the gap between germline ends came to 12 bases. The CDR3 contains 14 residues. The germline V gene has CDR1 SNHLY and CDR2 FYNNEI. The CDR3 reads CASSDVASSYEQYF. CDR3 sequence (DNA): TGTGCCAGCAGTGACGTCGCTAGCAGCTACGAGCAGTACTTC.

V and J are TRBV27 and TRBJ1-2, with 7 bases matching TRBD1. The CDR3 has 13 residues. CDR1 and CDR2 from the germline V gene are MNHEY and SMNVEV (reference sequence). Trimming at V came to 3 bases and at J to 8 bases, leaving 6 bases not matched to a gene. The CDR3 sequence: CASSLGTERGYTF. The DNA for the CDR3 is TGTGCCAGCAGTTTGGGGACAGAGAGAGGCTACACCTTC.

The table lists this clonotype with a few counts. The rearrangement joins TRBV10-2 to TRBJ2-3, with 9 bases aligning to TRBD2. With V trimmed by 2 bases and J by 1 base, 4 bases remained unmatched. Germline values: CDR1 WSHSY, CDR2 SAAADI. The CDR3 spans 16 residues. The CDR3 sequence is CASSEGEREGTDTQYF. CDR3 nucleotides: TGCGCCAGCAGTGAGGGGGAGCGGGAGGGCACAGATACGCAGTATTTT.

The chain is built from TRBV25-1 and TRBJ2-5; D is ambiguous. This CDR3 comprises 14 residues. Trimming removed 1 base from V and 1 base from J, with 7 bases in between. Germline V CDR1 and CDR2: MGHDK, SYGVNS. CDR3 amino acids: CASSESVSQETQYF. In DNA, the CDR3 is TGTGCCAGCAGTGAATCGGTCTCCCAAGAGACCCAGTACTTC.

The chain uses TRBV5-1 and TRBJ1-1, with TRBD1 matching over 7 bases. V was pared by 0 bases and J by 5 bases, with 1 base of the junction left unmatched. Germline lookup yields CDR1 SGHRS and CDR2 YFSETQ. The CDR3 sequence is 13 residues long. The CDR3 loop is CASSLVTGTEAFF. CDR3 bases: TGCGCCAGCAGCTTGGTGACAGGGACTGAAGCTTTCTTT.

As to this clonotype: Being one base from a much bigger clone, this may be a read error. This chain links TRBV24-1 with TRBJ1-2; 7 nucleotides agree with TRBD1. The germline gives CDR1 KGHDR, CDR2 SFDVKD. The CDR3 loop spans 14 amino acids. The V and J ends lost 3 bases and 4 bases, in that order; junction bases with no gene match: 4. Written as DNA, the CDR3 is TGTGCCACCAGTGATGCCGGGACAGCCTATGGCTACACCTTC. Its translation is CATSDAGTAYGYTF.

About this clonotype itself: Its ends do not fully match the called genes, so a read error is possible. The chain's CDR3 is CASSFGKGASTGELFF. CDR3 nucleotides: TGCGCCAGCAGCTTCGGGAAGGGGGCGAGCACCGGGGAGCTGTTTTTT. The V call is TRBV7-2, the J call TRBJ2-2; the match to TRBD1 covers 7 bases. The germline gives CDR1 SGHTA, CDR2 FQGNSA. CDR3 length equals 16 residues.